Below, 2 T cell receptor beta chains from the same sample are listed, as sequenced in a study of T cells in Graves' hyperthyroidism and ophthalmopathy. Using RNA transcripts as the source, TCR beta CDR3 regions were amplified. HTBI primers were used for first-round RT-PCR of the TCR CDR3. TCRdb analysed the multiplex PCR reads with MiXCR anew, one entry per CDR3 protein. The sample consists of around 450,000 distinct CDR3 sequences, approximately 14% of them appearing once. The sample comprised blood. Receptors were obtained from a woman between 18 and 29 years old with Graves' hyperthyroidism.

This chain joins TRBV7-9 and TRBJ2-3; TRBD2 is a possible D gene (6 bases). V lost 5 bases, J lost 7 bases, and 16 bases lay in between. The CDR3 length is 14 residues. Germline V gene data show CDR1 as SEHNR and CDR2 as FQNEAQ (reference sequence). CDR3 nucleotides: TGTGCCAGCAGCCCCACCCGTGGCGGGAATACGCAGTATTTT. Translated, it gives CASSPTRGGNTQYF.

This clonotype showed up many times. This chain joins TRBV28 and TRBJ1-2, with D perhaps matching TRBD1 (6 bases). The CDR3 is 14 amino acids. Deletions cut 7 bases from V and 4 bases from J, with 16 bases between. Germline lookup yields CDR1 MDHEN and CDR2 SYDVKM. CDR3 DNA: TGTGCCAGCAACCAACAGGGTCGTCTCTATGGCTACACCTTC. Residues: CASNQQGRLYGYTF.